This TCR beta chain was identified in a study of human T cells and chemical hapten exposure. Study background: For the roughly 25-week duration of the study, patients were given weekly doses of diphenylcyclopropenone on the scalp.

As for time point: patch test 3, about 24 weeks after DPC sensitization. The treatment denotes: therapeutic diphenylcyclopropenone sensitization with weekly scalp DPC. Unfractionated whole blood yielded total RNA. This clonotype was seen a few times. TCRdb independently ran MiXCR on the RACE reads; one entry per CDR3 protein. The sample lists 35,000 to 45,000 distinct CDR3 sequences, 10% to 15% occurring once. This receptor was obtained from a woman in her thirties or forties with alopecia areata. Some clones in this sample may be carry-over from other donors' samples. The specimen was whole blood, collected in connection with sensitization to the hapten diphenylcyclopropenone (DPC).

The CDR3 region has the DNA TGTGCCATCGGACAACTAGCGGGCCAAGCGGGGAATGAGCAGTTCTTC. The encoded protein is CAIGQLAGQAGNEQFF. This chain uses TRBV10-3 with TRBJ2-1, with 9 bases identical to TRBD2. The CDR3 is 16 residues long. Losses at the gene ends were 8 bases for V and 7 bases for J; bases not matched to a gene: 15. Per the germline V gene, CDR1 is ENHRY and CDR2 is SYGVKD.